What follows describes a single T cell receptor (beta chain). This sample is drawn from a study of long-term antiretroviral therapy in people with HIV. The CDR3 consists of 13 residues. Germline lookup yields CDR1 MNHNS and CDR2 SASEGT. Trimming stripped 2 bases from V and 3 bases from J, with 7 bases between. The libraries were made with immunoSEQ v3.0 at survey level. Repertoires were generated with immunoSEQ multiplex PCR, while TCRdb's copy carries only in-frame clones and drops some. This table holds about 26,000 clones, about 85% found once. Specimen: unsorted PBMCs, collected 4.7 to 5 years after starting antiretroviral therapy. The chain combines TRBV6-1 with TRBJ1-1, with D unresolved. The receptor's source is a man aged 40-49 years with HIV. For the CDR3, the DNA is TGTGCCAGCAGTGAATTCGAGTACACTGAAGCTTTCTTT. Its protein product is CASSEFEYTEAFF.